Following are 19 T cell receptor beta chains from one sample sequenced in a study of blood T cell repertoires in COVID-19. Using immunoSEQ multiplex PCR, the repertoire was profiled, and TCRdb retains in-frame clones only, with some absent. The sample lists over 55,000 clones; about 80% were seen once. The sample taken for sequencing was peripheral blood. The receptors derive from a woman of 80 years or more with acute or convalescent COVID-19.

The V gene is TRBV2, the J gene TRBJ2-7, with 10 bases matching TRBD2. Germline CDR1 reads SNHLY; CDR2 reads FYNNEI. V shed 4 bases and J 2 bases; nucleotides not matched to a gene: 5. The CDR3 is 15 amino acids. In DNA form, the CDR3 reads TGTGCCAGCAGTGTACCTAGCGGGAGTCCCTACGAGCAGTACTTC. Protein: CASSVPSGSPYEQYF.

DNA of the CDR3: TGTGCCAGCAGTTTAGGGGGCCAGGCGTCGGAAGCTTTCTTT. It yields the protein CASSLGGQASEAFF. The gene calls are TRBV27 and TRBJ1-1, with a tentative D call TRBD1 (6 bases). The length of the CDR3 is 14 residues. V was pared by 2 bases and J by 8 bases, with 15 bases between. Germline V gives CDR1 MNHEY, CDR2 SMNVEV (reference sequence).

The V call is TRBV3-1 (or the pseudogene TRBV3-2), the J call TRBJ1-3; D unresolved. The CDR3 spans 12 residues. V lost 2 bases, J lost 10 bases, and 9 bases lay in between. Looked up from germline, CDR1 is LGHDT and CDR2 is YNNKEL (reference sequence). The CDR3 sequence: CASSQRLGTIYF. CDR3 nucleotide sequence: TGTGCCAGCAGCCAACGCCTAGGAACCATATATTTT.

The V and J genes are TRBV7-2 and TRBJ1-1; D possibly corresponds to TRBD1 (6 bases). Trimming stripped 5 bases from V and 7 bases from J, with 17 bases between. The CDR3 has 14 amino acids. Germline V lookup: CDR1 SGHTA, CDR2 FQGNSA. Here the CDR3 DNA reads TGTGCCAGCAGCCCCAGACAGGTGGTCCGTGAAGCTTTCTTT. Protein product: CASSPRQVVREAFF. Combining the CDR3 with reference TRBV7-2 and TRBJ1-1 gives the whole variable domain GAGVSQSPSNKVTEKGKDVELRCDPISGHTALYWYRQSLGQGLEFLIYFQGNSAPDKSGLPSDRFSAERTGGSVSTLTIQRTQQEDSAVYLCASSPRQVVREAFFGQGTRLTVV.

The gene calls are TRBV9 and TRBJ2-4; tentatively, D is TRBD2 (5 bases). The CDR3 covers 16 residues. Germline CDR1 reads SGDLS; CDR2 reads YYNGEE. V was pared by 4 bases and J by 0 bases, with 14 bases between. The CDR3: CASSKDGGLAKNIQYF. The CDR3 coding sequence is TGTGCCAGCAGCAAAGACGGCGGGCTAGCCAAAAACATTCAGTACTTC.

This sequence joins TRBV11-2 and TRBJ2-1, with TRBD2 identical over 7 bases. CDR1 SGHAT and CDR2 FQNNGV come from the germline V gene. The CDR3 sequence is 17 residues long. V lost 1 base and J lost 0; bases outside the gene matches: 6. DNA of the CDR3: TGTGCCAGCAGCTTAGGGGGAGCGGGGATCTCCTACAATGAGCAGTTCTTC. Protein product: CASSLGGAGISYNEQFF.

V usage is TRBV28 and J usage is TRBJ1-5, with D possibly being TRBD1 (5 bases). The CDR3 is 15 residues long. The V end was cut by 6 bases, the J end by 4 bases, with 16 bases between. CDR1 and CDR2 from the germline V gene are MDHEN and SYDVKM. In DNA form, the CDR3 reads TGTGCCAGCAGAGGTCGGACAAACGCTAATCAGCCCCAGCATTTT. This translates into CASRGRTNANQPQHF.

The DNA of the CDR3 is TGCAGTGCTAGTATCAGGGGGCGCGACACCGGGGAGCTGTTTTTT. Translated: CSASIRGRDTGELFF. The chain links TRBV20-1 to TRBJ2-2; TRBD1 agrees at 8 bases. V gave up 3 bases and J gave up 3 bases; unmatched junction bases: 6. CDR3 size: 15 residues. The V gene's germline CDR1 is DFQATT and CDR2 SNEGSKA (reference sequence).

The chain recombines TRBV29-1 with TRBJ2-5, with D possibly matching TRBD1 (6 bases). The CDR3 covers 14 residues. From germline, CDR1 is SQVTM and CDR2 ANQGSEA. CDR3 region: CTPAARGFQETQYF. CDR3 bases: TGCACCCCCGCCGCTAGGGGGTTTCAAGAGACCCAGTACTTC.

The J gene is TRBJ2-3, the V gene TRBV19; 9 bases line up with TRBD2. V lost 5 bases, J lost 2 bases, and 5 bases stayed unmatched. The length of the CDR3 is 15 residues. Germline CDR1 and CDR2: LNHDA and SQIVND (reference sequence). This chain's CDR3 is CASSPGTSTTDTQYF. The CDR3 DNA sequence: TGTGCCAGTAGTCCCGGGACTAGCACCACAGATACGCAGTATTTT.

The J gene is TRBJ1-1, the V gene TRBV5-5; a possible D gene is TRBD1 (6 bases). This CDR3 is built from 12 residues. Trimming left V 5 bases short and J 10 bases short, with 15 bases between. Per the germline V gene, CDR1 is SGHKS and CDR2 is YYEKEE (reference sequence). CDR3 in DNA: TGTGCCAGCAGTTTACAGGGATCGGTAGCTTTCTTT. Translated: CASSLQGSVAFF.

J is TRBJ1-3 and V is TRBV7-9, with D perhaps TRBD1 (5 bases). CDR3 length equals 16 residues. Trimming stripped 3 bases from V and 0 bases from J, with 12 bases between. CDR1 and CDR2 (germline): SEHNR, FQNEAQ (reference sequence). The CDR3 coding sequence is TGTGCCAGCAGCTTGACGGGACTCGACTCTGGAAACACCATATATTTT. This codes for CASSLTGLDSGNTIYF.

This sequence joins TRBV7-6 and TRBJ2-1; 9 bases agree with TRBD2. CDR1 and CDR2 (germline): SGHVS, FNYEAQ. Trimming took 6 bases from V and 8 from J; bases not matched to a gene: 14. The CDR3 length is 16 residues. The CDR3, as DNA: TGTGCCAGCAGTTACTCCGTAGGCGGGAGGGTAGATGAGCAGTTCTTC. It specifies CASSYSVGGRVDEQFF.

V is TRBV3-1 (or the pseudogene TRBV3-2) and J is TRBJ1-4, with 12 bases fitting TRBD1. The CDR3 spans 15 residues. V was clipped by 4 bases and J by 10 bases; unmatched bases: 7. CDR1 LGHDT and CDR2 YNNKEL come from the germline V gene (reference sequence). The CDR3 protein is CASSLAGTGGGKLFF. The CDR3 DNA reads as TGTGCCAGCAGCCTAGCCGGGACAGGGGGCGGAAAACTGTTTTTT.

The chain uses TRBV7-6 and TRBJ2-2; 13 positions match TRBD2. Losses at the gene ends were 7 bases for V and 6 bases for J; bases not matched to a gene: 5. The germline V gene has CDR1 SGHVS and CDR2 FNYEAQ. CDR3 length: 15 amino acids. The CDR3 loop reads CASNRLAGGAGELFF. For the CDR3, the DNA is TGTGCCAGCAACCGACTAGCGGGAGGAGCCGGGGAGCTGTTTTTT. The variable domain in full, completed from reference TRBV7-6 and TRBJ2-2, reads GAGVSQSPRYKVTKRGQDVALRCDPISGHVSLYWYRQALGQGPEFLTYFNYEAQQDKSGLPNDRFSAERPEGSISTLTIQRTEQRDSAMYRCASNRLAGGAGELFFGEGSRLTVL.

This clone was seen just once. The chain is built from TRBV25-1 and TRBJ2-1; D is uncertain. Trimming cost V 6 bases and J 9 bases, with 9 bases left between them. Germline loops: CDR1 MGHDK, CDR2 SYGVNS. This CDR3 comprises 11 residues. CDR3 bases: TGTGCCAGCAGCCCTCTTGTTGAGCAGTTCTTC. This translates into CASSPLVEQFF.

The chain joins TRBV24-1 to TRBJ1-5, with D perhaps TRBD1 (5 bases). The V gene's germline CDR1 is KGHDR and CDR2 SFDVKD. V was cut by 4 bases and J by 6 bases, with 9 bases left in between. This CDR3 comprises 13 residues. This CDR3 reads CATSEGGRQPQHF. CDR3 in DNA: TGTGCCACCAGTGAGGGGGGTCGTCAGCCCCAGCATTTT.

This clone was observed a single time. The chain couples TRBV7-9 to TRBJ1-1; the match to TRBD1 covers 7 bases. This CDR3 region has 15 residues. J was trimmed by 0 bases and V by 1 base; bases with no gene match: 2. Germline assignment: CDR1 SEHNR and CDR2 FQNEAQ (reference sequence). The CDR3: CASSLVGQLNTEAFF. For the CDR3, the DNA is TGTGCCAGCAGCTTAGTGGGACAGCTGAACACTGAAGCTTTCTTT.

This chain uses TRBV13 with TRBJ1-2; D is possibly TRBD1 (6 bases). This CDR3 has 15 residues. CDR1 and CDR2 from the germline V gene are PRHDT and FYEKMQ (reference sequence). Trimming stripped 0 bases from V and 6 bases from J, with 14 bases between. The CDR3 loop reads CASSLGLTGPNGYTF. CDR3 sequence (DNA): TGTGCCAGCAGCTTAGGGTTAACAGGGCCAAATGGCTACACCTTC.